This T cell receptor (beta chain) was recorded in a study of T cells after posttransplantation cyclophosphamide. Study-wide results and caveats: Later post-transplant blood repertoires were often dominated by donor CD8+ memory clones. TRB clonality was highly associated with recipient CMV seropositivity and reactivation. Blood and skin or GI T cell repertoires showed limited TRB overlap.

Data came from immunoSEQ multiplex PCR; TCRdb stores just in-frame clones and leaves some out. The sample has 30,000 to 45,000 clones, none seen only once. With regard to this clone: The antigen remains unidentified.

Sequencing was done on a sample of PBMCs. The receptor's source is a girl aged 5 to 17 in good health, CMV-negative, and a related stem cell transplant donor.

CDR3 in amino acids: CASSEEVGGSHEQYF. The DNA of the CDR3 is TGTGCCAGCAGTGAAGAGGTCGGGGGGTCCCACGAGCAGTACTTC. V and J are TRBV6-1 and TRBJ2-5; 7 bases align to TRBD2. The end of the DNA is better explained by TRBJ2-7, so the J call may be wrong. This CDR3 region has 15 residues. Germline V gene sequence: CDR1 MNHNS, CDR2 SASEGT.